This T cell receptor beta chain was recovered during a study of blood T cell repertoires in COVID-19. The CDR3 has 18 amino acids. Per the germline V gene, CDR1 is SGHTS and CDR2 is YDEGEE. Trimming took 1 base from V and 0 from J, leaving 16 bases between them. This clone was counted a single time. Original handling: Scientists estimated how many nucleated cells there were by amplifying reference gene primers. Sequencing was performed with immunoSEQ multiplex PCR; in TCRdb, only in-frame clones are kept and a portion is missing. V and J calls and clone size follow that table, whereas D and trimming were derived from the DNA. The data contain around 370,000 clones, about 90% of them singletons.

Source material: peripheral blood. The chain recombines TRBV5-8 with TRBJ1-4; no reliable D call. The source of this sequence is a woman younger than 35 who had recovered from COVID-19. CDR3 sequence: CASSLPTVWPATNEKLFF. The CDR3 bases are TGTGCCAGCAGCTTGCCGACTGTATGGCCGGCAACTAATGAAAAACTGTTTTTT.